Below, one T cell receptor (beta chain) is given with its context. Its cognate antigen is unknown. Germline V lookup: CDR1 GTSNPN, CDR2 SVGIG (reference sequence). The CDR3 is 13 amino acids. Between the trimmed V and J ends, which lost 1 base and 1 base, there was a span of 7 bases. TCRdb's copy holds only in-frame clones and misses some; the assay was immunoSEQ multiplex PCR. There are some 92,000 clones in the sample; roughly three quarters occur only once, and about 22% lies in the top ten. The sample originates from a study of cytotoxic CD8 clonotypes in ibrutinib-treated CLL. Whole-study context: Following treatment for a median about 13 months, range 6 to 36, response samples were then taken. Regarding the study as a whole: Clonality climbed at ibrutinib response, then dropped toward baseline at progression. Public clonotypes were rare and shrank or held steady on treatment.

Extraction of around 1.9 micrograms of genomic DNA from cryopreserved PBMCs supplied material for TCR beta libraries. This chain connects TRBV30 to TRBJ1-2; no reliable D call. This clonotype originated in a human donor with chronic lymphocytic leukemia. The sequencing used PBMCs, collected after 24 months of ibrutinib treatment. Here the CDR3 reads CAWSEDVNYGYTF. The CDR3 DNA follows: TGTGCCTGGAGTGAGGACGTTAACTATGGCTACACCTTC. Supplemented by reference TRBV30 and TRBJ1-2, the full variable domain reads SQTIHQWPATLVQPVGSPLSLECTVEGTSNPNLYWYRQAAGRGLQLLFYSVGIGQISSEVPQNLSASRPQDRQFILSSKKLLLSDSGFYLCAWSEDVNYGYTFGSGTRLTVV.